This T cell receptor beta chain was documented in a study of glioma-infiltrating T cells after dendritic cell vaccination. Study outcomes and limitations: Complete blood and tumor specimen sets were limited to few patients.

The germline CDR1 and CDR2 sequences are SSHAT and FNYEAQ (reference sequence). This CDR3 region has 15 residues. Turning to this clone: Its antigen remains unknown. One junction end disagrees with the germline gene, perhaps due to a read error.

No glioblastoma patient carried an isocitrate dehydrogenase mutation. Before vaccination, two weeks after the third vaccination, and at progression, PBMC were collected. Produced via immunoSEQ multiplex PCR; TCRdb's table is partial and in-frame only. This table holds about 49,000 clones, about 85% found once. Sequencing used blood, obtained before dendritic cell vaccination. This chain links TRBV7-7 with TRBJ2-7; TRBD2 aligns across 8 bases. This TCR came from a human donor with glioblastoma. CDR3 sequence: CASSLEAGGNYEQYF. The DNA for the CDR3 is TGTGCTAGCAGCTTAGAGGCGGGAGGCAACTACGAGCAGTACTTC. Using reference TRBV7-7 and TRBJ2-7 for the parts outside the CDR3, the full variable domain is GAGVSQSPRYKVTKRGQDVTLRCDPISSHATLYWYQQALGQGPEFLTYFNYEAQPDKSGLPSDRFSAERPEGSISTLTIQRTEQRDSAMYRCASSLEAGGNYEQYFGPGTRLTVT.